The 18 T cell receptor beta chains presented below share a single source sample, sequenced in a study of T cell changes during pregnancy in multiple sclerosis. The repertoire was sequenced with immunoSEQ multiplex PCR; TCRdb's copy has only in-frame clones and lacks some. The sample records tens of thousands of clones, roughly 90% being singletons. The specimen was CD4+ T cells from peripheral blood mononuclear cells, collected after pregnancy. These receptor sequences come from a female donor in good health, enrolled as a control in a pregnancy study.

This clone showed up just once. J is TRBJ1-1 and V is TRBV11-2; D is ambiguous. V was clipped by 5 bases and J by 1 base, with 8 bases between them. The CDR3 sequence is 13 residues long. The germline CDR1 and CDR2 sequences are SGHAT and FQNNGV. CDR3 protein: CASSPPGNTEAFF. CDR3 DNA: TGTGCCAGCAGCCCACCAGGGAACACTGAAGCTTTCTTT.

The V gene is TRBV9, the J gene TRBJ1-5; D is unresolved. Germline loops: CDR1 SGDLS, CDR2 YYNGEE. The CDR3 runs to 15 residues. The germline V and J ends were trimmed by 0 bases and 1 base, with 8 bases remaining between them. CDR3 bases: TGTGCCAGCAGCGTAGAGGGAGAGAGCAATCAGCCCCAGCATTTT. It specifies CASSVEGESNQPQHF.

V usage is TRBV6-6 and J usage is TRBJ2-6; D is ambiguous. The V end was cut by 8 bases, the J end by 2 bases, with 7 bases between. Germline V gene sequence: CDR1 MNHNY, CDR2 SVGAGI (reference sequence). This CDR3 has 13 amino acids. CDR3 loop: CASVSTGANVLTF. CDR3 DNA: TGTGCCAGCGTCTCTACTGGGGCCAACGTCCTGACTTTC.

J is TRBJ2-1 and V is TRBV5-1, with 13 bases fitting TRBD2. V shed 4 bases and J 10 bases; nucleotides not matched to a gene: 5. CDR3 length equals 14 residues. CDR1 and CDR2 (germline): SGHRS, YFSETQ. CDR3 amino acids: CASSPGLAGDEQFF. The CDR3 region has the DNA TGCGCCAGCAGCCCCGGACTAGCGGGAGACGAGCAGTTCTTC.

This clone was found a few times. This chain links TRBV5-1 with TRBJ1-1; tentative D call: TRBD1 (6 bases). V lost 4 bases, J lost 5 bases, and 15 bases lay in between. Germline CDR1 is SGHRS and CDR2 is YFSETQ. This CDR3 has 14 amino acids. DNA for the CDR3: TGCGCCAGCAGCGAACCCCAGGGGACGACTGAAGCTTTCTTT. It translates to CASSEPQGTTEAFF.

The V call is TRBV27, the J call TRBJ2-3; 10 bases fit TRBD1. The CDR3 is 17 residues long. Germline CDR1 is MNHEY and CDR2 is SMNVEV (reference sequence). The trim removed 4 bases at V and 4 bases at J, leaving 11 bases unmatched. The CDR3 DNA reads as TGTGCCAGCAGTTCCCCGCCCACCGGGACAGGGGCAGATACGCAGTATTTT. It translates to CASSSPPTGTGADTQYF.

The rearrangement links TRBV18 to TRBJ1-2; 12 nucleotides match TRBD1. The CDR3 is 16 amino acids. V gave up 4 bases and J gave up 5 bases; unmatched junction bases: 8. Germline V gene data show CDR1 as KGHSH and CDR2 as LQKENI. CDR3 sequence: CASSLGTGGVGYGYTF. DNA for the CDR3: TGTGCCAGCTCACTCGGGACAGGGGGCGTCGGTTATGGCTACACCTTC.

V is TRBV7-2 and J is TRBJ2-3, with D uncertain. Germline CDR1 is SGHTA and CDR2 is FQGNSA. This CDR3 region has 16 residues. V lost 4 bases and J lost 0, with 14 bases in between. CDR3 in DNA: TGTGCCAGCAGCTACAACTACCGCACTAGCACAGATACGCAGTATTTT. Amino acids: CASSYNYRTSTDTQYF.

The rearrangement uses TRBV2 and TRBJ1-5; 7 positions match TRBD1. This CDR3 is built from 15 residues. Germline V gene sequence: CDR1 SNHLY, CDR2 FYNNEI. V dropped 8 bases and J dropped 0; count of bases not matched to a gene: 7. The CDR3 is CASSTGANSNQPQHF. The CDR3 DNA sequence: TGTGCCAGCTCCACAGGGGCTAATAGCAATCAGCCCCAGCATTTT. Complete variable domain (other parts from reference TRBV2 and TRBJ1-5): EPEVTQTPSHQVTQMGQEVILRCVPISNHLYFYWYRQILGQKVEFLVSFYNNEISEKSEIFDDQFSVERPDGSNFTLKIRSTKLEDSAMYFCASSTGANSNQPQHFGDGTRLSIL.

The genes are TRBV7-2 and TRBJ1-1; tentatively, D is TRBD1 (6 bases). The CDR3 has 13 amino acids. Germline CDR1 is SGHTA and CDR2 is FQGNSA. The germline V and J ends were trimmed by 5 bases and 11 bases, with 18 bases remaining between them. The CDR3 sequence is CASSRSRNRDAFF. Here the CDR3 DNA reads TGTGCCAGCAGCCGCAGCCGAAACAGGGACGCTTTCTTT.

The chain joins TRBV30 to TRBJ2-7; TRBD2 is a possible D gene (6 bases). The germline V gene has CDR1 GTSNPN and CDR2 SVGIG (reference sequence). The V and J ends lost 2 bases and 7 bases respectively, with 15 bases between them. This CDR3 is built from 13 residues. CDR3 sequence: CAWSRGGVEEQYF. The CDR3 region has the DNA TGTGCCTGGAGTAGGGGCGGGGTAGAAGAGCAGTACTTC.

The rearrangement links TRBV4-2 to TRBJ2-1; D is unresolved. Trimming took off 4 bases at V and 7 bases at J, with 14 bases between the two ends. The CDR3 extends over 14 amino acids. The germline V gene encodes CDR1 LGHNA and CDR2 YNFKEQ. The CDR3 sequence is CASSLQSFKNEQFF. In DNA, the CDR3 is TGTGCCAGCAGCCTACAGTCCTTCAAGAATGAGCAGTTCTTC.

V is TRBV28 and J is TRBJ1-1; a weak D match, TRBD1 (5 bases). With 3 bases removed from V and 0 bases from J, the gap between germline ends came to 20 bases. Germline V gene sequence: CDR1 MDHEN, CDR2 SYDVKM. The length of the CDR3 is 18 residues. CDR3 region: CASSFGPWGETMNTEAFF. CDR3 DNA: TGTGCCAGCAGTTTCGGACCCTGGGGGGAAACCATGAACACTGAAGCTTTCTTT.

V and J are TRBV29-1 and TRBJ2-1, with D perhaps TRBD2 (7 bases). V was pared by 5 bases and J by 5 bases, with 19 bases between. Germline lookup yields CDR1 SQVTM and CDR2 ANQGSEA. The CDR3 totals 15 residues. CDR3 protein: CSVRSGQSGDNEQFF. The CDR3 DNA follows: TGCAGCGTTAGATCCGGACAGAGCGGGGACAATGAGCAGTTCTTC.

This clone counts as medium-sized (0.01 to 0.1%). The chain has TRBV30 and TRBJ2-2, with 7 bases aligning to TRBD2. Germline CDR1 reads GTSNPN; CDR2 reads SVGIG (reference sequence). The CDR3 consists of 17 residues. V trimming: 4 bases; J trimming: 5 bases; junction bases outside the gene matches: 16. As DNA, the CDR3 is TGTGCCTGGAAAGGAGGCTTGGGTGCGGGAGATACCGGGGAGCTGTTTTTT. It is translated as CAWKGGLGAGDTGELFF.

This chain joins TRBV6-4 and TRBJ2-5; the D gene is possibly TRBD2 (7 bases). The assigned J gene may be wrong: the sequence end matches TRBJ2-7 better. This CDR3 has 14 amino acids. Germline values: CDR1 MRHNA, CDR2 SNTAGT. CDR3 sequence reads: CARPRLPGGHEQYF. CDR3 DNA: TGTGCCAGACCGAGGCTGCCGGGGGGCCACGAGCAGTACTTC.

CDR3 in DNA: TGCGCCAGCAGCTCACAGGGTAATGAGCAGTTCTTC. It is translated as CASSSQGNEQFF. The chain uses TRBV5-1 and TRBJ2-1; the D gene is possibly TRBD1 (6 bases). Trimming stripped 3 bases from V and 7 bases from J, with 8 bases between. Germline CDR1 is SGHRS and CDR2 is YFSETQ. CDR3 size: 12 residues.

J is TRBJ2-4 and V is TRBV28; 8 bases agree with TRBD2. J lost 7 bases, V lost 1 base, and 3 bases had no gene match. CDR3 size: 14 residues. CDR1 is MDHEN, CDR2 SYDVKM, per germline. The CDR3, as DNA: TGTGCCAGCAGTTTATCGGGCGGGGGGAACATTCAGTACTTC. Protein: CASSLSGGGNIQYF. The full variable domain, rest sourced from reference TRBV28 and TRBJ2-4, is DVKVTQSSRYLVKRTGEKVFLECVQDMDHENMFWYRQDPGLGLRLIYFSYDVKMKEKGDIPEGYSVSREKKERFSLILESASTNQTSMYLCASSLSGGGNIQYFGAGTRLSVL.